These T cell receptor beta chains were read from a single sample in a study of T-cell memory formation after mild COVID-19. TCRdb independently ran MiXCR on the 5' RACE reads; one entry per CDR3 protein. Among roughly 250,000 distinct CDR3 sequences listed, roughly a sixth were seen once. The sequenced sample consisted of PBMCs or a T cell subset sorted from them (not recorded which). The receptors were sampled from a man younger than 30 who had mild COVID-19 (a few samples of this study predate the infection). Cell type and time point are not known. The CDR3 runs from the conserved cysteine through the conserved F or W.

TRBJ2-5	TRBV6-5	CASTDRDPEETQYF
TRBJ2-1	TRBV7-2	CASKEKPGTSDFDEQFF
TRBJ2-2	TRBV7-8	CASSLVSTGELFF
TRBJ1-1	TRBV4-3	CASSREIGVRTEAFF
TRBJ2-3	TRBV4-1	CASSQNTGGYHTQYF
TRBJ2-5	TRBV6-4	CASSDSKIGLAGQETQYF
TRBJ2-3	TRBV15	CATGRTRGTDTQYF
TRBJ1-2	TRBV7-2	CASTYSRGAVAYTF
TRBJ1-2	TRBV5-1	CASSLGVRRGLNYGYTF
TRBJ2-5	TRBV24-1	CATSPGHQETQYF
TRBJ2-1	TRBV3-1	CASSPPGRRYEQFF
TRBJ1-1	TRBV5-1	CASSLAHPGDTEAFF
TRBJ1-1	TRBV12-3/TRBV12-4	CASSFYRDSDLEAFF
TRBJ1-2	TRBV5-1	CASSRDRGVYGYTF
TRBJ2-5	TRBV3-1	CASSQDTSGEETQYF
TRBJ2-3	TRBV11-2	CASSLVLAGAPDTQYF
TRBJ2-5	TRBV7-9	CASSLRLGGTQYF
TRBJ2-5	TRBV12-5	CASGLIIGGETQYF
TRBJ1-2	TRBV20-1	CSARVRQNYGYTF
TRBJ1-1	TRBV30	CAWGVTGEAFF
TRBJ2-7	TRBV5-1	CASSFHTNYEQYF
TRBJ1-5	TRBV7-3	CASSSDHREEGNQPQHF
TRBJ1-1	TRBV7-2	CASSSIGGRTEAFF
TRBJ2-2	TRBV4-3	CASSQDSRGTPNTGELFF
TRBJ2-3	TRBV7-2	CASSLGTQTDTQYF
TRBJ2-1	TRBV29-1	CSVHLSFNEQFF
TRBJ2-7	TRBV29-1	CSAARGGSYEQYF
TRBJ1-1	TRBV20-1	CSARAHLGNTEAFF
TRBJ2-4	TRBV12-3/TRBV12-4	CASSITSGGYKNIQYF
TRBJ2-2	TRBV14	CASKAEVSTGELFF
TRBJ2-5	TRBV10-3	CATAERQETQYF
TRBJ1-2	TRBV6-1	CASTNGARGPYYGYTF
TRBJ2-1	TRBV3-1	CASSQGGAEQFF
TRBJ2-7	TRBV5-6	CASSYQDNEQYF
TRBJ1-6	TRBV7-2	CASSLDGTVLSYNSPLHF
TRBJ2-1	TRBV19	CASRNRRSSYNEQFF
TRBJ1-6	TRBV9	CASSVRDRYNSPLHF
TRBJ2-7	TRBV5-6	CASSSLGQGAREQYF
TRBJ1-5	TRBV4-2	CASSQARDRGTQPQHF
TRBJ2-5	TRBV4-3	CASSQDMDPYQETQYF
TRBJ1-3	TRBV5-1	CASSLFQASSGNTIYF
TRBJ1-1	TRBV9	CASSVRWNTEAFF
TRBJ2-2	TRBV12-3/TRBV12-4	CASTVWGGGDTGELFF
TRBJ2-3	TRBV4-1	CASSQDESRSVADTQYF
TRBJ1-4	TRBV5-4	CASSLGANEKLFF